These T cell receptor beta chains were read from a single sample in a study of cytomegalovirus exposure and HLA in healthy donors. TCRdb keeps only in-frame clones here, not all; method: immunoSEQ multiplex PCR. The sample yields about 330,000 clones, roughly 89% seen once. The specimen sequenced was PBMCs. The receptor source for this set is a woman aged 18 to 35 in good health and CMV-seronegative. The CDR3 runs from the conserved cysteine through the conserved F or W. D genes are given only for firm matches. The size of a clone is reported for some rows only, either as once, few or many, or as a class for expanded clones.

d_call	v_call	j_call	clone_size	cdr3_length	cdr3_nt	cdr3_aa
TRBD1	TRBV29-1	TRBJ1-1	once	16	TGCAGCGTTGAACGCCCCCTCCAGGGGGGTGCGACCGAAGCTTTCTTT	CSVERPLQGGATEAFF
TRBD1	TRBV7-2	TRBJ2-7	.	15	TGTGCCAGCGGTAAAGGGGCAGGGGGCGCACGCGAGCAGTACTTC	CASGKGAGGAREQYF
.	TRBV18	TRBJ2-3	.	15	TGTGCCAGCTCACGCGGGACAGCTCTTCCAGATACGCAGTATTTT	CASSRGTALPDTQYF
TRBD1	TRBV4-1	TRBJ2-7	.	17	TGCGCCAGCAGCCAAGGTTCGGGACAGCACCTCACCTACGAGCAGTACTTC	CASSQGSGQHLTYEQYF
TRBD2	TRBV7-2	TRBJ2-3	.	18	TGTGCCAGCAGCTTAAGGGGACTAGCGGGGCCCGGCACAGATACGCAGTATTTT	CASSLRGLAGPGTDTQYF
.	TRBV7-2	TRBJ1-2	.	16	TGTGCCAGCAGCTTAAGTGGTCGTGGACCAGGGGACGGCTACACCTTC	CASSLSGRGPGDGYTF
.	TRBV7-2	TRBJ2-4	few	16	TGTGCCAGCAGCTCTTGGGGGAGCGGGCAAAAAAACATTCAGTACTTC	CASSSWGSGQKNIQYF
TRBD2	TRBV7-8	TRBJ2-1	.	17	TGTGCCAGCAGCCTTCCCGGGGGAAGCGGGAAGTACAATGAGCAGTTCTTC	CASSLPGGSGKYNEQFF
.	TRBV5-4	TRBJ2-7	.	16	TGTGCCAGCAGCCAGAGGGGGGGAGGGTGGACCTACGAGCAGTACTTC	CASSQRGGGWTYEQYF
TRBD2	TRBV7-2	TRBJ2-7	.	19	TGTGCCAGCAGCCCGACACACATGCTAGCGGGACGAATTGAGGACGAGCAGTACTTC	CASSPTHMLAGRIEDEQYF
.	TRBV19	TRBJ1-5	.	16	TGTGCCAGTACTCCGCCCGCAGGGTTTAGCAATCAGCCCCAGCATTTT	CASTPPAGFSNQPQHF
TRBD1	TRBV9	TRBJ2-2	.	16	TGTGCCAGCAGCTCCGGGACAGCCACGACCACCGGGGAGCTGTTTTTT	CASSSGTATTTGELFF
.	TRBV14	TRBJ1-1	.	12	TGTGCCAGCAGCCGCGGCTGGGCTGAAGCTTTCTTT	CASSRGWAEAFF
TRBD1	TRBV4-3	TRBJ1-1	.	14	TGCGCCAGCAGCCAGGGACAGGGGTTCACTGAAGCTTTCTTT	CASSQGQGFTEAFF
TRBD2	TRBV5-6	TRBJ2-1	.	18	TGTGCCAGCAGCTTTTTAGCGGGAGGGCCACTCTCCTACAATGAGCAGTTCTTC	CASSFLAGGPLSYNEQFF
TRBD1	TRBV6-4	TRBJ2-7	.	17	TGTGCCAGCAGTGACCTCAGAGGGGGCTCTACCAACTACGAGCAGTACTTC	CASSDLRGGSTNYEQYF
.	TRBV25-1	TRBJ1-4	.	17	TGTGCCAGCAGTGAATTTCGTGGGGAGGCAACTAATGAAAAACTGTTTTTT	CASSEFRGEATNEKLFF
.	TRBV5-6	TRBJ1-2	.	16	TGTGCCAGCAGCCCCGACTTAGTCGGGGGGCTGGGAGGCTACACCTTC	CASSPDLVGGLGGYTF
.	TRBV4-3	TRBJ1-3	.	14	TGCGCCAGCAGCCGACAGGACTCTGGAAACACCATATATTTT	CASSRQDSGNTIYF
TRBD2	TRBV6-5	TRBJ2-3	.	15	TGTGCCAGCAGTACCTTAGCGGGGAACACAGATACGCAGTATTTT	CASSTLAGNTDTQYF
.	TRBV6-5	TRBJ1-3	.	15	TGTGCCAGCAGTTACTCAGGAGGACTTGGAAACACCATATATTTT	CASSYSGGLGNTIYF
.	TRBV7-3	TRBJ2-1	.	14	TGTGCCAGCAGCCGCTGGGGGGACCACAATGAGCAGTTCTTC	CASSRWGDHNEQFF
.	TRBV18	TRBJ2-1	.	12	TGTGCCAGCTCACTCAGCTACAATGAGCAGTTCTTC	CASSLSYNEQFF
.	TRBV5-4	TRBJ2-1	.	14	TGTGCCAGCAGGCTCCGGGTGCCCTACAATGAGCAGTTCTTC	CASRLRVPYNEQFF
.	TRBV27	TRBJ2-1	.	14	TGTGCCAGCAGTTTAACGTGGGGGGGCCTTGAGCAGTTCTTC	CASSLTWGGLEQFF
.	TRBV30	TRBJ1-2	.	13	TGTGCCTGGAGTGTAGATTTGGGAGAGGGCTACACCTTC	CAWSVDLGEGYTF
TRBD1	TRBV7-8	TRBJ2-7	.	15	TGTGCCAGCAGCATGAATCCCGGGACAGGGGTCGGGCAGTACTTC	CASSMNPGTGVGQYF
.	TRBV19	TRBJ2-3	.	15	TGTGCCAGTAGTCCCCCGGACAGATACACAGATACGCAGTATTTT	CASSPPDRYTDTQYF
.	TRBV7-2	TRBJ2-7	.	16	TGTGCCAGCAGCCGCTCCGGGGCGGGAAGCTCCTACGAGCAGTACTTC	CASSRSGAGSSYEQYF
TRBD1	TRBV6-4	TRBJ2-1	.	19	TGTGCCAGCAGTGGGAAACAGGGGGCAAACCACCCCCAGGGTCGTGAGCAGTTCTTC	CASSGKQGANHPQGREQFF
.	TRBV30	TRBJ1-2	few	13	TGTGCCTGGAGTGTGGGTCCACGGGGTGGCTACACCTTC	CAWSVGPRGGYTF
.	TRBV2	TRBJ1-4	few	13	TGTGCCAGCATGCCCTCCGTCCGGGAAAAACTGTTTTTT	CASMPSVREKLFF
TRBD2	TRBV27	TRBJ2-7	.	13	TGTGCCAGCAGTTTGGCGGGAGACTACGAGCAGTACTTC	CASSLAGDYEQYF
.	TRBV29-1	TRBJ1-2	.	13	TGCAGCGTTGGGGCGGGGGGCTCTTATGGCTACACCTTC	CSVGAGGSYGYTF
.	TRBV13	TRBJ2-3	.	17	TGTGCCAGCAGCTTAGGCGGAACAGGGATAAGCACAGATACGCAGTATTTT	CASSLGGTGISTDTQYF
.	TRBV7-9	TRBJ1-1	.	14	TGTGCCAGCAGCCCTCAGGGTTCGGGCACTGAAGCTTTCTTT	CASSPQGSGTEAFF
TRBD1	TRBV28	TRBJ2-7	.	18	TGTGCCAGCAGTTTAGCCAGGACAGGGGGCGTTCGTTCCTACGAGCAGTACTTC	CASSLARTGGVRSYEQYF
.	TRBV28	TRBJ2-1	.	17	TGTGCCAGCAGTTTGACGTTAGCCGGCAGCTCCTACAATGAGCAGTTCTTC	CASSLTLAGSSYNEQFF
TRBD1	TRBV6-6	TRBJ2-7	.	15	TGTGCCAGCAGCTTCCCCGGGACAGGGGGAGTCGAGCAGTACTTC	CASSFPGTGGVEQYF
TRBD1	TRBV7-9	TRBJ2-1	.	15	TGTGCCAGCACGTTCGGGCAGGGGGCCGGCAATGAGCAGTTCTTC	CASTFGQGAGNEQFF
.	TRBV6-5	TRBJ2-7	.	15	TGTGCCAGCAGTTACTCTAGCGGAAGCTCCTACGAGCAGTACTTC	CASSYSSGSSYEQYF
.	TRBV27	TRBJ2-3	.	14	TGTGCCAGCAGCAGACAGACAAGCACAGATACGCAGTATTTT	CASSRQTSTDTQYF
.	TRBV9	TRBJ2-7	.	12	TGTGCCAGTGGGGGGTCGTCGCGAGAGCAGTACTTC	CASGGSSREQYF
TRBD1	TRBV19	TRBJ1-1	.	15	TGTGCCAGTAGGGGACAGGGTTCGTCGAACACTGAAGCTTTCTTT	CASRGQGSSNTEAFF
TRBD1	TRBV2	TRBJ2-7	.	14	TGTGCCAGCATTCCGGGACAGGGACGATACGAGCAGTACTTC	CASIPGQGRYEQYF
TRBD2	TRBV11-3	TRBJ2-7	many	14	TGTGCCAGCAGCCCCGGACTAGCGGGAGGGGAGCAGTACTTC	CASSPGLAGGEQYF
TRBD2	TRBV4-2	TRBJ2-3	.	15	TGTGCCAGCAGCCTCGCGGGCTCAACGGGAGGGACGCAGTATTTT	CASSLAGSTGGTQYF
.	TRBV18	TRBJ1-5	.	14	TGTGCCAGCTCACAGGGGTCAGACAATCAGCCCCAGCATTTT	CASSQGSDNQPQHF
TRBD1	TRBV2	TRBJ2-3	.	20	TGTGCCAGCAGTGACCTGGGTGCGGGACAGGGTTCCCTCAGCACAGATACGCAGTATTTT	CASSDLGAGQGSLSTDTQYF
.	TRBV6-5	TRBJ2-1	.	13	TGTGCCAGCGGAGTAGCGGACTACAATGAGCAGTTCTTC	CASGVADYNEQFF
TRBD2	TRBV9	TRBJ2-1	.	17	TGTGCCAGCAGCTCTGGGGCCCTAGCGGGAAAATACAATGAGCAGTTCTTC	CASSSGALAGKYNEQFF
TRBD2	TRBV4-1	TRBJ2-7	few	15	TGCGCCAGCAGCACGACAGCGGGAGCCCCCTACGAGCAGTACTTC	CASSTTAGAPYEQYF
TRBD1	TRBV5-8	TRBJ2-6	.	15	TGTGCCAGCAGCGGGACAGGGGCTGGGGCCAACGTCCTGACTTTC	CASSGTGAGANVLTF
TRBD1	TRBV18	TRBJ2-3	.	17	TGTGCCAGCTCACCACCGGGGACAGGGATTAGCACAGATACGCAGTATTTT	CASSPPGTGISTDTQYF
.	TRBV4-3	TRBJ2-1	.	16	TGCGCCAGCAGCCAAGTGGCGGGAAGCTCCTACAATGAGCAGTTCTTC	CASSQVAGSSYNEQFF